This T cell receptor (beta chain) was profiled in a study of siplizumab effects on memory and regulatory T cells. Study results and limitations: The study found naive T cells seemingly more diverse than memory cells and seemingly major alloresponse contributors. The mean Treg-derived percentage of mappable alloreactive CD4+ clones was about 63% with siplizumab compared with about 27% in controls. Proliferating CD4+ or CD8+ clones, roughly 80-95% of them, lacked an assignable naive or memory phenotype.

Germline CDR1 reads MNHNY; CDR2 reads SVGAGI (reference sequence). The CDR3 covers 14 residues. V gave up 10 bases and J gave up 2 bases; unmatched junction bases: 9. Each sample had roughly 10^5 TCR templates assayed. The repertoire was sequenced with immunoSEQ multiplex PCR; TCRdb's copy has only in-frame clones and lacks some. The sample has some 100,000 clones, about nine tenths seen once. Details on this clone: No antigen is known for it.

The clonotype comes from a human donor in good health. Some clones in this sample may be carry-over from other donors' samples. The gene calls are TRBV6-6 and TRBJ1-2, with 8 positions matching TRBD1. Sequenced input: CD4+ T cells sorted from blood. The CDR3 DNA reads as TGTGCCACATCACGGACAGGGACAAACTATGGCTACACCTTC. This sequence encodes CATSRTGTNYGYTF.